This T cell receptor beta chain is drawn from a study of cytomegalovirus exposure and HLA in healthy donors. Study-level information: Earlier sequencing of 150 million to 200 million T cells yielded under 120 million unique TCR beta sequences.

As to this clone: Its target is not known.

General study points: In a later analysis, parvovirus B19, influenza, CMV and Epstein-Barr virus appeared linked to several top co-occurrence clusters. In the analysis, some V segments, TRBV6-2 and TRBV6-3 included, were excluded as indistinguishable.

The germline V gene has CDR1 SQVTM and CDR2 ANQGSEA. Trimming cost V 8 bases and J 13 bases; bases outside gene matches: 10. This CDR3 has 13 amino acids. Researchers ran the PCR with 60 Vbeta and 13 Jbeta primers. Measured with immunoSEQ multiplex PCR; TCRdb has only the in-frame clones, and not every one. The sample has about 160,000 clones, about three quarters seen once; the top ten hold over 0.95%. The V call is TRBV29-1, the J call TRBJ2-1; 14 bases line up with TRBD2. This receptor was identified in a woman in her 50s in good health and CMV-seropositive. Sequencing input: PBMCs. CDR3 nucleotide sequence: TGCAGCTTACCGGGACTAGCGGGAGCGGGACAGTTCTTC. This gives the protein CSLPGLAGAGQFF.